The 31 T cell receptor beta chains below all came from one sample that was sequenced in a study of blood T cell repertoires in COVID-19. The assay was immunoSEQ multiplex PCR, and TCRdb's table has in-frame clones only and misses some. The table lists around 150,000 clones, roughly nine tenths of them singletons. The sequenced material came from peripheral blood. The origin of the receptors is a man in his 60s with acute or convalescent COVID-19.

Here the CDR3 reads CASSQDRFLSYEQYF. CDR3 nucleotides: TGTGCCAGCAGCCAGGACAGGTTCCTCTCCTACGAGCAGTACTTC. This chain connects TRBV7-2 to TRBJ2-7; TRBD1 matches 7 bases. V was clipped by 5 bases and J by 0 bases; unmatched bases: 7. The CDR3 runs 15 residues. Germline V CDR1 and CDR2: SGHTA, FQGNSA. The full variable domain, completed using reference TRBV7-2 and TRBJ2-7, is GAGVSQSPSNKVTEKGKDVELRCDPISGHTALYWYRQSLGQGLEFLIYFQGNSAPDKSGLPSDRFSAERTGGSVSTLTIQRTQQEDSAVYLCASSQDRFLSYEQYFGPGTRLTVT.

V gene TRBV7-2 combines with J gene TRBJ2-5; 7 bases match TRBD1. Germline trimming cut 2 bases from V and 4 bases from J; bases unmatched to any gene: 13. Germline values: CDR1 SGHTA, CDR2 FQGNSA. This CDR3 contains 17 residues. CDR3 sequence: CASSLLVDPTGRETQYF. CDR3 coding DNA: TGTGCCAGCAGCTTACTCGTGGACCCGACAGGGCGAGAGACCCAGTACTTC. Full variable domain (missing parts from reference TRBV7-2 and TRBJ2-5): GAGVSQSPSNKVTEKGKDVELRCDPISGHTALYWYRQSLGQGLEFLIYFQGNSAPDKSGLPSDRFSAERTGGSVSTLTIQRTQQEDSAVYLCASSLLVDPTGRETQYFGPGTRLLVL.

This chain joins TRBV6-2 or TRBV6-3 and TRBJ1-2; a weak D match, TRBD1 (6 bases). CDR3 length equals 15 residues. Trimming took off 4 bases at V and 2 bases at J, with 14 bases between the two ends. In germline, CDR1 is MNHEY, CDR2 SVGEGT. CDR3 nucleotide sequence: TGTGCCAGCAGTTCCTCCGGGACAACCAACTATGGCTACACCTTC. This sequence encodes CASSSSGTTNYGYTF.

This chain uses TRBV29-1 with TRBJ1-1, with 7 bases aligning to TRBD1. The CDR3 sequence is 12 residues long. The germline CDR1 and CDR2 sequences are SQVTM and ANQGSEA. Trimming at V came to 7 bases and at J to 1 base, leaving 3 bases not matched to a gene. CDR3 sequence reads: CSGWTGNTEAFF. The CDR3 DNA reads as TGCAGCGGGTGGACAGGGAACACTGAAGCTTTCTTT.

V usage is TRBV2 and J usage is TRBJ2-1; weak D call: TRBD2 (6 bases). The CDR3 runs to 12 residues. Germline assignment: CDR1 SNHLY and CDR2 FYNNEI. Trimming took off 7 bases at V and 6 bases at J, with 10 bases between the two ends. CDR3 DNA sequence: TGTGCCAGCAACCTGGGGGGCAATGAGCAGTTCTTC. It encodes CASNLGGNEQFF.

This chain connects TRBV30 to TRBJ1-1; D uncertain. The CDR3 covers 13 residues. The germline V gene encodes CDR1 GTSNPN and CDR2 SVGIG (reference sequence). Trimming removed 5 bases from V and 2 bases from J, with 12 bases in between. The CDR3 bases are TGTGCCTGGGACCGCGGGGTTAACACTGAAGCTTTCTTT. Amino acids: CAWDRGVNTEAFF.

This chain links TRBV7-8 with TRBJ1-2; 7 bases fit TRBD1. V lost 0 bases, J lost 4 bases, and 14 bases stayed unmatched. This CDR3 comprises 18 residues. The germline V gene encodes CDR1 SGHVS and CDR2 FQNEAQ. CDR3 protein: CASSLARSPGGSSYGYTF. The CDR3 bases are TGTGCCAGCAGCTTAGCGCGGTCTCCAGGGGGTTCGAGCTATGGCTACACCTTC.

This clone was detected a few times. The chain employs TRBV5-1 and TRBJ2-3, with no clear D. V was shortened by 6 bases and J by 0 bases, with 14 bases between the two germline ends. CDR3 size: 15 residues. Germline CDR1 and CDR2: SGHRS and YFSETQ. The CDR3 reads CASMRGPTSTDTQYF. The CDR3 nucleotides read TGCGCCAGCATGCGAGGTCCCACTAGCACAGATACGCAGTATTTT.

V usage is TRBV5-6 and J usage is TRBJ1-4; 7 nucleotides line up with TRBD1. Germline CDR1 SGHDT, CDR2 YYEEEE. The CDR3 is 15 residues long. V dropped 4 bases and J dropped 2; count of bases not matched to a gene: 5. CDR3 residues: CASSPQGGTNEKLFF. The CDR3 DNA reads TGTGCCAGCAGCCCTCAGGGGGGCACTAATGAAAAACTGTTTTTT.

This clone was seen just once. This sequence joins TRBV3-1 (or the pseudogene TRBV3-2) and TRBJ2-2, with 10 bases matching TRBD1. J lost 0 bases, V lost 8 bases, and 12 bases had no gene match. CDR1 LGHDT and CDR2 YNNKEL come from the germline V gene (reference sequence). The CDR3 runs to 18 residues. The CDR3 bases are TGTGCCAGCCCCCAAACCGGGACAGGGGTCGCGAACACCGGGGAGCTGTTTTTT. Amino acids: CASPQTGTGVANTGELFF.

This clone has a handful of counts. The chain couples TRBV2 to TRBJ1-6; D not certain. This CDR3 comprises 13 residues. V was trimmed by 8 bases and J by 7 bases, leaving 12 bases between them. Germline CDR1 is SNHLY and CDR2 is FYNNEI. The CDR3 nucleotides read TGTGCCAGCCTCTGGCGGGAAAATTCACCCCTCCACTTT. This codes for CASLWRENSPLHF.

This CDR3 reads CSVEGVGGYTF. CDR3 nucleotide sequence: TGCAGTGTGGAGGGAGTCGGTGGCTACACCTTC. The rearrangement uses TRBV20-1 and TRBJ1-2, with unresolved D. Trimming took 7 bases from V and 7 from J, leaving 13 bases between them. The CDR3 covers 11 residues. Germline V lookup: CDR1 DFQATT, CDR2 SNEGSKA (reference sequence).

This chain joins TRBV7-8 and TRBJ1-2, with TRBD1 matching over 12 bases. Trimming at V came to 5 bases and at J to 4 bases, leaving 5 bases not matched to a gene. The CDR3 is made up of 15 amino acids. The V gene's germline CDR1 is SGHVS and CDR2 FQNEAQ. The CDR3 coding sequence is TGTGCCAGCAGCCCTGGGACAGGGGGCCCCTATGGCTACACCTTC. This codes for CASSPGTGGPYGYTF.

The gene calls are TRBV10-2 and TRBJ1-2; a weak D match, TRBD1 (5 bases). CDR3 length: 18 amino acids. Germline CDR1 is WSHSY and CDR2 is SAAADI. The ends were cut back, 0 bases at V and 4 bases at J, with 21 bases in the middle. The DNA of the CDR3 is TGCGCCAGCAGTGAGTCTAGAAACGGGCTAGGGGCAGTCTATGGCTACACCTTC. Residues: CASSESRNGLGAVYGYTF.

This chain uses TRBV6-1 with TRBJ1-2, with TRBD1 identical over 9 bases. The V and J ends lost 3 bases and 2 bases, in that order; junction bases with no gene match: 4. Germline V gene data show CDR1 as MNHNS and CDR2 as SASEGT. This CDR3 has 15 amino acids. CDR3 sequence reads: CASSDPTGGNYGYTF. In nucleotides, the CDR3 is TGTGCCAGCAGTGACCCGACAGGGGGGAACTATGGCTACACCTTC.

V and J are TRBV19 and TRBJ1-2, with TRBD1 matching 10 bases. The germline gives CDR1 LNHDA, CDR2 SQIVND (reference sequence). After removal of 7 bases from V and 3 bases from J, the junction contained 17 bases not matched to a gene. The CDR3 runs 18 residues. The CDR3 sequence: CASNTLVFGTGEDYGYTF. CDR3 bases: TGTGCCAGTAATACCCTTGTGTTTGGGACAGGGGAAGACTATGGCTACACCTTC.

Concerning this clone: Other DNA sequences in this sample translate to the same CDR3. The rearrangement uses TRBV12-3 or TRBV12-4 and TRBJ1-2; 7 nucleotides match TRBD1. The CDR3 length is 12 residues. The junction had 0 bases not matched to a gene; V was cut back by 4 bases and J by 4 bases. The CDR3 here is CASSSGGYGYTF. In DNA form, the CDR3 reads TGTGCCAGCAGTTCAGGGGGCTATGGCTACACCTTC.

The chain is built from TRBV9 and TRBJ1-1; 11 bases line up with TRBD1. V lost 10 bases to trimming and J lost 0 bases; unmatched junction nucleotides: 5. There are 14 residues in the CDR3. CDR1 and CDR2 from the germline V gene are SGDLS and YYNGEE. The CDR3 DNA sequence: TGTGCCTCTGGACAGGGGGCGCTGAACACTGAAGCTTTCTTT. Amino acids: CASGQGALNTEAFF.

V gene TRBV5-1 combines with J gene TRBJ1-2; 7 positions match TRBD1. CDR3 size: 12 residues. CDR1 and CDR2 (germline): SGHRS, YFSETQ. Losses at the gene ends were 4 bases for V and 4 bases for J; bases not matched to a gene: 1. This CDR3 reads CASSRDSYGYTF. The CDR3 DNA reads TGCGCCAGCAGCAGGGACAGCTATGGCTACACCTTC.

Remarks on this clone: At one boundary the junction diverges from the germline segment, which might be a read error. The V call is TRBV6-6, the J call TRBJ1-3; D might be TRBD1 (5 bases). Germline CDR1 reads MNHNY; CDR2 reads SVGAGI (reference sequence). The CDR3 runs 17 residues. The CDR3 DNA reads TGTGCCAGCAGTCCCCAATGGGGGGAACTCTCTGGAAACACCAAATATTTT. It translates to CASSPQWGELSGNTKYF.

This chain uses TRBV5-4 with TRBJ1-1; 8 bases align to TRBD1. V was pared by 4 bases and J by 2 bases, with 7 bases of the junction left unmatched. Germline CDR1 and CDR2: SGHNT and YYREEE (reference sequence). The CDR3 is 15 amino acids. CDR3 sequence: CASSDLQGVNTEAFF. CDR3 nucleotide sequence: TGTGCCAGCAGCGACCTACAGGGGGTAAACACTGAAGCTTTCTTT.

V and J are TRBV9 and TRBJ2-3; 10 nucleotides agree with TRBD1. V dropped 0 bases and J dropped 5; count of bases not matched to a gene: 6. Germline CDR1 reads SGDLS; CDR2 reads YYNGEE. The CDR3 loop spans 16 amino acids. The CDR3 loop is CASSVVAGTGVDTQYF. The CDR3 DNA is TGTGCCAGCAGCGTAGTCGCGGGGACAGGGGTAGATACGCAGTATTTT.

The chain employs TRBV6-5 and TRBJ1-1; D perhaps matches TRBD1 (6 bases). V lost 8 bases to trimming and J lost 3 bases, with 16 bases between them. Per the germline V gene, CDR1 is MNHEY and CDR2 is SVGAGI. The CDR3 consists of 14 residues. The CDR3: CASYAPGTYTEAFF. CDR3 DNA sequence: TGTGCCAGCTATGCCCCAGGGACATACACTGAAGCTTTCTTT.

The gene calls are TRBV9 and TRBJ2-7; TRBD1 agrees at 12 bases. V lost 3 bases and J lost 6; bases outside the gene matches: 4. In germline, CDR1 is SGDLS, CDR2 YYNGEE. The CDR3 loop spans 14 amino acids. Here the CDR3 reads CASSGGTGGVEQYF. CDR3 in DNA: TGTGCCAGCAGCGGAGGGACAGGGGGCGTCGAGCAGTACTTC.

This chain joins TRBV10-1 and TRBJ1-1; no clear D gene. Germline values: CDR1 WNHNN, CDR2 SYGVQD (reference sequence). The CDR3 spans 14 residues. Trimming pared 0 bases from V and 1 base from J, leaving 6 bases between. The CDR3 nucleotides are TGCGCCAGCAGTGAGTCAGCCGGGAACACTGAAGCTTTCTTT. Amino acid sequence: CASSESAGNTEAFF.

CDR3 region: CASSNDRRDTEAFF. The CDR3, as DNA: TGTGCCAGCAGCAATGACAGGCGGGACACTGAAGCTTTCTTT. The chain uses TRBV21-1 and TRBJ1-1; the table's D call TRBD1 went unverified against the DNA. TRBV21-1 is described as a pseudogene. This CDR3 has 14 amino acids.

With regard to this clone: One end of the junction fails to match germline, which may point to a read error. The genes are TRBV7-9 and TRBJ2-7; TRBD2 matches at 11 bases. CDR3 length equals 14 residues. Germline V lookup: CDR1 SEHNR, CDR2 FQNEAQ (reference sequence). CDR3 in amino acids: CASSLAGGIYEQYF. The CDR3 DNA is TGTGCCAGCAGCCTAGCGGGGGGTATCTACGAGCAGTACTTC.

This sequence joins TRBV5-1 and TRBJ1-2; a possible D gene is TRBD1 (5 bases). Trimming shortened V by 0 bases and J by 5 bases, and 11 bases separated the two germline ends. In germline, CDR1 is SGHRS, CDR2 YFSETQ. The CDR3 is made up of 14 amino acids. The CDR3, as DNA: TGCGCCAGCAGCTTGGAGGCAGGGAGGTATGGCTACACCTTC. Translating gives CASSLEAGRYGYTF.

The rearrangement links TRBV5-1 to TRBJ1-6; 7 bases line up with TRBD1. CDR1 and CDR2 (germline): SGHRS, YFSETQ. The CDR3 is 16 amino acids. After removal of 3 bases from V and 7 bases from J, the junction contained 10 bases not matched to a gene. CDR3 residues: CASSSLDRDRNSPLHF. As DNA, the CDR3 is TGCGCCAGCAGCTCACTAGACCGGGACAGAAATTCACCCCTCCACTTT. The full variable domain, in which reference TRBV5-1 and TRBJ1-6 provide the parts outside the CDR3, is KAGVTQTPRYLIKTRGQQVTLSCSPISGHRSVSWYQQTPGQGLQFLFEYFSETQRNKGNFPGRFSGRQFSNSRSEMNVSTLELGDSALYLCASSSLDRDRNSPLHFGNGTRLTVT.

V and J are TRBV18 and TRBJ2-3; maybe TRBD1 (6 bases). V dropped 3 bases and J dropped 1 base, with 14 bases sitting between them. Germline V gene lookup returns CDR1 KGHSH and CDR2 LQKENI. The CDR3 spans 16 residues. The DNA of the CDR3 is TGTGCCAGCTCACCCTCAGGGGCGGGCCGCACAGATACGCAGTATTTT. It yields the protein CASSPSGAGRTDTQYF.

This chain links TRBV18 with TRBJ1-1; TRBD1 matches at 8 bases. This CDR3 has 15 residues. The germline gives CDR1 KGHSH, CDR2 LQKENI. V was pared by 3 bases and J by 4 bases, with 7 bases of the junction left unmatched. The CDR3 sequence: CASSPSDRVGTEAFF. The CDR3, as DNA: TGTGCCAGCTCACCCTCGGACAGGGTCGGCACTGAAGCTTTCTTT.